A selection of T cell receptor beta chains follows, all from one sample in a study of blood T cell repertoires in COVID-19. Some clones are missing from TCRdb's copy, which holds only in-frame ones; the method was immunoSEQ multiplex PCR. The repertoire holds approximately 300,000 clones, with 90% as singletons. The specimen was PBMCs or T cells enriched from blood (not recorded which). The receptors derive from a woman aged 30 to 39 who had been exposed to COVID-19. Both conserved end residues are part of each CDR3. The order of the fields is CDR3 length, J gene, V gene, clone size, CDR3 protein. Size is stated for part of the rows, as once, few or many counts, or as a class when the clone is expanded.

15	TRBJ1-2	TRBV5-1	.	CASSLSGGTGLRYTF
16	TRBJ2-1	TRBV11-1	.	CASSLAGGTGYLEQFF
16	TRBJ2-1	TRBV9	.	CASSARRVGGYNEQFF
14	TRBJ1-4	TRBV7-9	.	CASSFTPTNEKLFF
16	TRBJ2-1	TRBV4-2	.	CASSQDPLSAYNEQFF
16	TRBJ2-5	TRBV19	.	CASRPVTGAWMGTQYF
16	TRBJ1-6	TRBV7-9	.	CASSSPGRPYNSPLHF
15	TRBJ2-5	TRBV4-2	.	CASSQDRYSQETQYF
14	TRBJ2-7	TRBV27	once	CASSRRGNLYEQYF
16	TRBJ1-6	TRBV19	.	CASSIAGTRRNSPLHF
16	TRBJ1-5	TRBV10-1	.	CASSEVLGARNQPQHF
16	TRBJ2-2	TRBV10-3	.	CAIRPSLSLDTGELFF
15	TRBJ1-1	TRBV18	.	CASSPRDRDYTEAFF
12	TRBJ2-5	TRBV6-5	.	CASNSPQETQYF
15	TRBJ1-1	TRBV6-2/TRBV6-3	.	CASSSFPTGGTEAFF
13	TRBJ2-7	TRBV6-5	.	CASAGAHPYEQYF
16	TRBJ1-1	TRBV7-2	.	CASSLDVWQGGTEAFF
14	TRBJ1-1	TRBV4-1	.	CASSQPLPGAEAFF
16	TRBJ1-2	TRBV7-2	.	CASSPQTGRANYGYTF
17	TRBJ2-5	TRBV7-2	.	CASSLAQNRGRPGTQYF
16	TRBJ1-2	TRBV18	.	CASSPSGVGQGTGYTF
15	TRBJ1-2	TRBV6-5	.	CASSYSPGLGYGYTF
13	TRBJ1-2	TRBV4-3	.	CASSQEAGYGYTF
15	TRBJ2-1	TRBV10-3	.	CAIGGSAKSYNEQFF
13	TRBJ2-7	TRBV6-5	.	CASRRDRIAEQYF
13	TRBJ1-2	TRBV6-5	.	CASPPGDYYGYTF
14	TRBJ1-5	TRBV5-1	.	CASSPGQSTQPQHF
14	TRBJ1-2	TRBV5-6	once	CASSLARGASGYTF
16	TRBJ1-3	TRBV7-9	many	CASSESGVRTGNTIYF
17	TRBJ2-1	TRBV5-1	.	CASSFHSVMSSYNEQFF
15	TRBJ2-7	TRBV18	.	CASSPVGGRNNEQYF
16	TRBJ1-6	TRBV18	.	CASSPSMRAGNSPLHF
15	TRBJ2-5	TRBV6-1	.	CASSEEAGGQETQYF
14	TRBJ1-6	TRBV20-1	.	CSASVGGGNSPLHF
13	TRBJ2-7	TRBV5-4	.	CASSSVASGEQYF
19	TRBJ2-1	TRBV7-2	once	CASSLATAGGWSSYNEQFF
13	TRBJ1-2	TRBV12-3/TRBV12-4	.	CASSLTGGYGYTF
15	TRBJ1-3	TRBV11-1	.	CASSLDGNSGNTIYF
15	TRBJ2-7	TRBV18	.	CASSPLAGGPYEQYF
15	TRBJ1-5	TRBV2	.	CASTPDRGRVQPQHF
16	TRBJ2-5	TRBV7-2	once	CASSPRLAGPAETQYF
12	TRBJ1-2	TRBV6-5	.	CASRWQAYGYTF